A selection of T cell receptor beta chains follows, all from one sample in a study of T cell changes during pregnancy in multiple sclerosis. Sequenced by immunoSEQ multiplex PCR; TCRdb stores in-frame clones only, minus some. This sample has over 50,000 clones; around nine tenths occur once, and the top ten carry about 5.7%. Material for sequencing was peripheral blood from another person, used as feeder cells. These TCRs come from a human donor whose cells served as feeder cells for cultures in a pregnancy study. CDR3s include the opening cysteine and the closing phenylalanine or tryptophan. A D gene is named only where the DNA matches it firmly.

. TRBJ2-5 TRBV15 TGTGCCACCAGCAGAGATAGCGGTTGGGAGACCCAGTACTTC CATSRDSGWETQYF
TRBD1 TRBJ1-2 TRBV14 TGTGCCAGCAGCCAAGACTCCGGGACAGCAATTAACTATGGCTACACCTTC CASSQDSGTAINYGYTF
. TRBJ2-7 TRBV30 TGTGCCTGGAGCTCGGAATCCTACGAGCAGTACTTC CAWSSESYEQYF
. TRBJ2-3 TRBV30 TGTGCCTGGGCACGCTTAGGGGTAGATACGCAGTATTTT CAWARLGVDTQYF
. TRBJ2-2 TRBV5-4 TGTGCCAGCAGCTTGGCCAGGTCGGCGAACACCGGGGAGCTGTTTTTT CASSLARSANTGELFF
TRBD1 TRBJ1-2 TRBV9 TGTGCCAGCAGCACGGACAGGGAAGCTAACTATGGCTACACCTTC CASSTDREANYGYTF
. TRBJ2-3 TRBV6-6 TGTGCCAGCAGTTACGACGGGGGAAGTGGCACAGATACGCAGTATTTT CASSYDGGSGTDTQYF
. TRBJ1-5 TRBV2 TGTGCCAGCAGTGAGTCGGGGTCCCCCGCGCGCCAGCATTTT CASSESGSPARQHF
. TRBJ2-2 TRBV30 TGTGCCTGGAGTCGAGAGACCGGGGAGCTGTTTTTT CAWSRETGELFF
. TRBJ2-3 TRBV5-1 TGCGCCAGCAGCCCCCAGGGACACACGCAGTATTTT CASSPQGHTQYF
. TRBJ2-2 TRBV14 TGTGCCAGCAGCCCACGACAGTACACCGGGGAGCTGTTTTTT CASSPRQYTGELFF
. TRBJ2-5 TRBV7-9 TGTGCCAGCAGCTTGGGAGGAGGGGGCCGACAAGAGACCCAGTACTTC CASSLGGGGRQETQYF
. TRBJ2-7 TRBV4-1 TGCGCCAGCAGCCAAGGGATCTCCTACGAGCAGTACTTC CASSQGISYEQYF
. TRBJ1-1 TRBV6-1 TGTGCCAGCATCTTCAACGGCCGAGACACTGAAGCTTTCTTT CASIFNGRDTEAFF